These 14 T cell receptor beta chains came from one sample sequenced in a study of T cell responses to AZD1222 COVID-19 vaccine. Measured with immunoSEQ multiplex PCR; TCRdb has only the in-frame clones, and not every one. The sample lists under 100,000 clones; under 95% were seen once. The specimen comprised peripheral blood, sampled on day 0 of MenACWY control vaccination. These receptors were collected from an adult in good health.

This sequence joins TRBV2 and TRBJ2-1; D may correspond to TRBD1 or TRBD2 (5 bases each). The CDR3 consists of 14 residues. The germline V and J ends were trimmed by 4 bases and 6 bases, with 13 bases remaining between them. CDR1 and CDR2 (germline): SNHLY, FYNNEI. This chain's CDR3 is CASSVFRERNEQFF. CDR3 in DNA: TGTGCCAGCAGTGTATTCAGGGAGCGCAATGAGCAGTTCTTC.

The chain has TRBV18 and TRBJ1-2, with 7 bases aligning to TRBD1. The germline CDR1 and CDR2 sequences are KGHSH and LQKENI. The CDR3 runs 14 residues. Losses at the gene ends were 0 bases for V and 8 bases for J; bases not matched to a gene: 6. For the CDR3, the DNA is TGTGCCAGCTCACCACCGGGCAGGGGGATAGGCTACACCTTC. Protein product: CASSPPGRGIGYTF.

This sequence joins TRBV10-3 and TRBJ2-7; 7 bases are a match to TRBD2. Germline lookup yields CDR1 ENHRY and CDR2 SYGVKD. CDR3 length: 16 residues. V lost 7 bases and J lost 3; bases outside the gene matches: 15. For the CDR3, the DNA is TGTGCCATCAAGGATCCTAGCGGTTTGGGGGGCTACGAGCAGTACTTC. This codes for CAIKDPSGLGGYEQYF.

V is TRBV9 and J is TRBJ2-1, with TRBD2 matching over 10 bases. The CDR3 runs to 15 residues. Germline V gene data show CDR1 as SGDLS and CDR2 as YYNGEE. The J segment lost 9 bases and the V segment lost 0 bases, leaving 6 bases of the junction unmatched. In nucleotides, the CDR3 is TGTGCCAGCAGCGTAGGCACTAGCGGGATAGCTGAGCAGTTCTTC. It translates to CASSVGTSGIAEQFF.

This clone appeared a single time. The rearrangement links TRBV11-2 to TRBJ2-2; no clear D gene. Germline V gene data show CDR1 as SGHAT and CDR2 as FQNNGV. Trimming removed 2 bases from V and 6 bases from J, with 1 base in between. The CDR3 contains 11 residues. The CDR3 reads CASSLSGELFF. CDR3 in DNA: TGTGCCAGCAGCTTATCCGGGGAGCTGTTTTTT. The full variable domain, its missing parts supplied by reference TRBV11-2 and TRBJ2-2, is EAGVAQSPRYKIIEKRQSVAFWCNPISGHATLYWYQQILGQGPKLLIQFQNNGVVDDSQLPKDRFSAERLKGVDSTLKIQPAKLEDSAVYLCASSLSGELFFGEGSRLTVL.

The CDR3 DNA is TGTGCCAGCAGCCCGGGACAGGGGGGCCCCTATATCTCACCCCTCCACTTT. Residues: CASSPGQGGPYISPLHF. This sequence joins TRBV7-4 and TRBJ1-6, with TRBD1 identical over 11 bases. This CDR3 region has 17 residues. Germline loops: CDR1 SGHVT, CDR2 SQSDAQ. V was pared by 5 bases and J by 10 bases, with 13 bases of the junction left unmatched. Full variable domain (remainder filled in from reference TRBV7-4 and TRBJ1-6): GAGVSQSPRYKVAKRGRDVALRCDSISGHVTLYWYRQTLGQGSEVLTYSQSDAQRDKSGRPSGRFSAERPERSVSTLKIQRTEQGDSAVYLCASSPGQGGPYISPLHFGNGTRLTVT.

The chain links TRBV18 to TRBJ2-7, with 11 bases matching TRBD1. This CDR3 spans 15 amino acids. V was clipped by 0 bases and J by 6 bases; unmatched bases: 4. Germline-derived CDR1 and CDR2 are KGHSH and LQKENI. DNA of the CDR3: TGTGCCAGCTCACCACCGGGACAGGGGGTTTTCGAGCAGTACTTC. The encoded protein is CASSPPGQGVFEQYF. Using reference TRBV18 and TRBJ2-7 for the parts outside the CDR3, the full variable domain is NAGVMQNPRHLVRRRGQEARLRCSPMKGHSHVYWYRQLPEEGLKFMVYLQKENIIDESGMPKERFSAEFPKEGPSILRIQQVVRGDSAAYFCASSPPGQGVFEQYFGPGTRLTVT.

This clone was detected only once. This sequence joins TRBV7-6 and TRBJ2-3; 10 bases agree with TRBD2. Germline V gene data show CDR1 as SGHVS and CDR2 as FNYEAQ. The CDR3 is made up of 16 amino acids. Trimming cost V 1 base and J 4 bases; bases outside gene matches: 5. The CDR3 protein is CASSLGASGGPDTQYF. The CDR3 DNA sequence: TGTGCCAGCAGCTTAGGAGCTAGCGGGGGACCAGATACGCAGTATTTT.

This clone has only one observation. The chain uses TRBV7-2 and TRBJ2-6; the D gene is possibly TRBD2 (6 bases). The V end lost 1 base, the J end lost 0 bases, and 10 bases lay between the germline ends. The CDR3 has 17 amino acids. Germline V lookup: CDR1 SGHTA, CDR2 FQGNSA. The DNA for the CDR3 is TGTGCCAGCAGCTTAGTGTCCGGGAGCTCTGGGGCCAACGTCCTGACTTTC. This encodes CASSLVSGSSGANVLTF.

The rearrangement uses TRBV2 and TRBJ1-1; 7 bases are a match to TRBD1. The length of the CDR3 is 11 residues. CDR1 and CDR2 (germline): SNHLY, FYNNEI. The CDR3: CANRGHTEAFF. The DNA of the CDR3 is TGTGCTAACAGGGGCCACACTGAAGCTTTCTTT.

This chain uses TRBV15 with TRBJ2-5; possible D gene TRBD1, 6 bases. V was trimmed by 0 bases and J by 5 bases, leaving 10 bases between them. The CDR3 is made up of 14 amino acids. Per germline, CDR1 LNHNV and CDR2 YYDKDF (reference sequence). CDR3 bases: TGTGCCACCAGCAGAGAACAGGGCGGGGAGACCCAGTACTTC. It encodes CATSREQGGETQYF. The full variable domain, completed using reference TRBV15 and TRBJ2-5, is DAMVIQNPRYQVTQFGKPVTLSCSQTLNHNVMYWYQQKSSQAPKLLFHYYDKDFNNEADTPDNFQSRRPNTSFCFLDIRSPGLGDTAMYLCATSREQGGETQYFGPGTRLLVL.

V usage is TRBV29-1 and J usage is TRBJ2-6, with unresolved D. The V gene lost 6 bases and the J gene lost 0 bases, with 9 bases spanning the gap. Germline values: CDR1 SQVTM, CDR2 ANQGSEA. This CDR3 comprises 14 residues. CDR3 loop: CSVPGNSGANVLTF. DNA for the CDR3: TGCAGCGTCCCCGGTAACTCTGGGGCCAACGTCCTGACTTTC.

V usage is TRBV5-1 and J usage is TRBJ2-7; D gene unclear. The CDR3 totals 12 residues. Germline CDR1 reads SGHRS; CDR2 reads YFSETQ. The V gene lost 1 base and the J gene lost 4 bases, with 6 bases spanning the gap. CDR3 sequence: CASSLPSYEQYF. The CDR3 region has the DNA TGCGCCAGCAGCTTGCCAAGTTACGAGCAGTACTTC.

About this clone: The junction departs from the called germline gene at one end, perhaps through a read error. The chain employs TRBV28 and TRBJ1-1; possible D gene TRBD1, 6 bases. Per germline, CDR1 MDHEN and CDR2 SYDVKM. This CDR3 comprises 10 residues. The CDR3 loop is CASKRGQFSF. CDR3 nucleotide sequence: TGTGCCAGCAAACGCGGACAGTTCTCCTTT.